Sequencing of this T cell receptor beta chain was carried out in a study of shared clonotypes between healthy human individuals (dated by TCRdb to 2019 to 2021). With respect to the entire study: The cohort comprised two women and a few men aged 18 to 49 years. For each donor, three plates each were used for CD4 naive and CD4 memory, two plates were used for CD8 naive, and one plate was used for CD8 memory. The study deeply sequenced blood TCR repertoires of about 5 healthy adults to estimate repertoire size and the extent of clonotype sharing between individuals. To increase sequencing depth and limit assay-specific biases, different laboratories used diverse techniques to prepare libraries and sequence TCR repertoires. Per donor, leukapheresis produced somewhere between about 0.94 and 9 billion PBMCs.

Healthy HIV-negative adults with no recently reported acute infections or vaccinations were included as donors. Every donor was a Caucasian adult living in Nashville, Tennessee, USA. CD4+ T cells were enriched through magnetic negative selection, after which naive cells were positively selected on CD45RA and the remaining negative fraction served as the memory subset. Blood was collected by leukapheresis, and PBMCs were isolated by Ficoll-Histopaque density gradient centrifugation and then cryopreserved in liquid nitrogen vapor phase. Purity and quantity of every magnetically sorted T cell population were checked by analytical flow cytometry. Genomic DNA was isolated from each sorted fraction and quantified by UV absorbance on a Nanodrop 2000c. TCR CDR3 regions were amplified from genomic DNA by multiplex PCR using the deep immunoSEQ assay. For each cell subset, the extracted genomic DNA was distributed evenly across all wells of several immunoSEQ 96-well plates, and each plate served as one replicate. For sorted subsets, roughly 0.2 ug genomic DNA, equal to 25,000 to 35,000 T cell genomes, was loaded into each replicate PCR. The purified libraries were quantified using a Qubit 3.0 fluorometer, sized with a Bioanalyzer 2100, and then quantified again using the KAPA Library Quantification kit. Every immunoSEQ 96-well plate was sequenced on a separate single-read 150-cycle Illumina NextSeq 550 flow cell. For the original study's pipeline: The immunoSEQ output contained only junctional sequences without quality scores, so filtering could not match that applied to full-length reads. Sequences were annotated with PyIR, a Python wrapper for IgBLAST v1.9, using IMGT germline references to assign V/J genes and CDR3. Reads were removed for weak V/J assignments (E-value above 1e-6), missing CDR3, stop codons, out-of-frame junctions, or ambiguous translated residues. A V3J clonotype was defined by an identical inferred V gene, J gene, and CDR3 amino acid sequence. Percentage overlap between repertoires was computed as shared unique clonotypes divided by the size of the smaller repertoire. Repertoire richness was assessed with RTK rarefaction, the Chao1 estimator, and Recon v2.1 estimates of unobserved clonotypes. Generation probabilities were computed with OLGA for all TCRbeta clonotypes obtained by the gDNA method from a handful of donors. Sourced from immuneACCESS, this table was stored by TCRdb with only in-frame sequences that have V and J called. A share of the clones is absent; for the studies checked, an unresolved V gene accounts for under half, and the remainder has no known explanation. V and J calls and clone size are as listed in that table; D and trimming were resolved from the DNA. This sample has about 1.4 million clones in its table, and approximately 96% of those were observed once. The biggest ten clones account for roughly 1.2% of the sample.

Notes on this clone: Which antigen it targets is not known. No per-base quality is available; no much larger clone lies one base away.

What the work shows at the level of the full study, not this receptor alone: Sampling was restricted to blood, and TCR repertoires in tissue are likely to differ from TCR repertoires in blood. Sharing across four donors was observed for approximately 4.6% of naive CD4, under 4% of naive CD8, 2% to 2.5% of memory CD4, and roughly 0.43% of memory CD8 clonotypes. Compared with non-shared clonotypes, clonotypes shared by all four sorted-subset donors had higher generation probabilities. Naive subsets generally had larger estimated clonotype richness than memory subsets. Pairwise subsampling led to the expectation that sequencing depth would affect the degree of clonotype sharing among donors. The small number of donors limited the genetic and exposure-history diversity represented. Rarefaction of sorted-subset datasets indicated incomplete sequencing despite the large sequencing depth.

Reading from cysteine to phenylalanine, the CDR3 counts 15 amino acids. This entry keeps only the CDR3 DNA: 45 bases, framed from base 1. The germline V gene specifies MDHEN as CDR1 and SYDVKM as CDR2. V is clipped by 3 bases and J by 2 bases, and the sequence between their germline boundaries is 11 bases long. Sequenced material: naive CD4+ T cells sorted from blood. Explained via the paper, the cell subset or site label denotes: CD45RA+ positively selected. The V and J genes are TRBV28 and TRBJ1-5; TRBD1 is a weak D gene call, 5 bases matching. The receptor was isolated from a man aged 25-45 years in good health. The CDR3 reads CASSLEQGRNQPQHF. The sequenced DNA: TGTGCCAGCAGTTTGGAGCAGGGCCGCAATCAGCCCCAGCATTTT.